Many counts were recorded for the clone carrying this T cell receptor beta chain. Amplified TCR beta CDR3 regions derived from RNA transcripts. A first-round RT-PCR of the TCR CDR3 used the HTBI primer set. One entry per CDR3 protein results from TCRdb running MiXCR on the multiplex PCR reads. Of under 350,000 distinct CDR3 sequences listed, approximately 13% are singletons. This record comes from a study of T cells in Graves' hyperthyroidism and ophthalmopathy. The PBMCs were sourced from fresh peripheral blood (about 9.7 ml). Sequences were obtained from blood. This receptor was obtained from a woman between 35 and 50 years old with Graves' ophthalmopathy.

The CDR3 DNA sequence: TGTGCCAGCAGTAGACTAGCGGAGCAGTACTTC. Amino acid sequence: CASSRLAEQYF. The gene calls are TRBV2 and TRBJ2-7; 8 bases map to TRBD2. Germline V lookup: CDR1 SNHLY, CDR2 FYNNEI. This CDR3 comprises 11 residues. The ends lost 5 bases at V and 7 bases at J; junction bases unmatched: 1.